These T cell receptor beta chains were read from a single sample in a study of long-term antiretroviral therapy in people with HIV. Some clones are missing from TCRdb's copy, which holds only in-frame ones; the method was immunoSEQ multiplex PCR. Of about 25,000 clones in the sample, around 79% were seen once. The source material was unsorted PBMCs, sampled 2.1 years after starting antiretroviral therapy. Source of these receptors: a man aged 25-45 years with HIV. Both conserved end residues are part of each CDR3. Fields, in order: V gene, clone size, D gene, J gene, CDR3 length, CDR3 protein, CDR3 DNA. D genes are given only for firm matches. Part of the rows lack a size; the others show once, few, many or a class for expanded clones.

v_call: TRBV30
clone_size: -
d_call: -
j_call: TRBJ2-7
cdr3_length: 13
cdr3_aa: CAWSRVVTYEQYF
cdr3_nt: TGTGCCTGGAGTCGGGTAGTAACCTACGAGCAGTACTTC

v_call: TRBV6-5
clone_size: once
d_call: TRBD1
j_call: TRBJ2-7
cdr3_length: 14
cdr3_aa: CASSRQGPAYEQYF
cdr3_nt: TGTGCCAGCAGCAGACAGGGACCAGCCTACGAGCAGTACTTC

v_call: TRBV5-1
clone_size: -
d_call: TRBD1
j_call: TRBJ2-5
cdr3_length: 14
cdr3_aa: CASSSDRGRQTQYF
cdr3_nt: TGCGCCAGCAGCTCCGACAGGGGGCGCCAGACCCAGTACTTC

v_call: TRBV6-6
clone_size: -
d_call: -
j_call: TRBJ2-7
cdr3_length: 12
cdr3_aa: CASSATSYEQYF
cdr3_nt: TGTGCCAGTAGCGCCACCTCCTACGAGCAGTACTTC

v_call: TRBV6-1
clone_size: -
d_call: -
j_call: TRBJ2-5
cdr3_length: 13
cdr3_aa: CASSETVKEAQYF
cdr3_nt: TGTGCCAGCAGTGAGACAGTTAAGGAGGCCCAGTACTTC

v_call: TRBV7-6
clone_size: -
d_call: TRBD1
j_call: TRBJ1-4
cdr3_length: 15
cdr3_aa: CASTSTGTGDEKLFF
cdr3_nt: TGTGCCAGCACCTCAACCGGGACAGGGGACGAAAAACTGTTTTTT

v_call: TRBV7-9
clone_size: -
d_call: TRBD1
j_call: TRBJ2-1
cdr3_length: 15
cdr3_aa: CASSQGQTSYNEQFF
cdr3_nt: TGTGCCAGCAGCCAGGGACAGACCTCCTACAATGAGCAGTTCTTC

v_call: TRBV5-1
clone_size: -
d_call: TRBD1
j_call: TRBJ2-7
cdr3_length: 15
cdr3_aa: CASSLAQTGRHEQYF
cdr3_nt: TGCGCCAGCAGCTTGGCCCAGACAGGGCGGCACGAGCAGTACTTC

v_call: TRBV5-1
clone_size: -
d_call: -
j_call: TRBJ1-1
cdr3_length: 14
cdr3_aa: CASSLEPGNTEAFF
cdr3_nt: TGCGCCAGCAGCTTGGAGCCGGGGAACACTGAAGCTTTCTTT

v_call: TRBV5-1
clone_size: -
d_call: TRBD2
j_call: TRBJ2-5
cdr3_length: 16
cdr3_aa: CASSLVPSGFGETQYF
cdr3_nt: TGCGCCAGCAGCTTGGTTCCTAGCGGGTTCGGAGAGACCCAGTACTTC

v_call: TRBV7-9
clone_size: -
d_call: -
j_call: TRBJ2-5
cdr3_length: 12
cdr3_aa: CATSRRAETQYF
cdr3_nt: TGTGCCACCTCGAGGAGGGCAGAGACCCAGTACTTC

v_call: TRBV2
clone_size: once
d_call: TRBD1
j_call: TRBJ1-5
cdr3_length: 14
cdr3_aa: CASRSGTGYQPQHF
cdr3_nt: TGTGCCAGCAGATCCGGGACAGGGTATCAGCCCCAGCATTTT

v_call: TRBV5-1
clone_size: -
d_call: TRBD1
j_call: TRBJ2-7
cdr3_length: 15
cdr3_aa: CASSLQTGMGYEQYF
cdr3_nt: TGCGCCAGCAGCCTTCAGACAGGGATGGGTTACGAGCAGTACTTC

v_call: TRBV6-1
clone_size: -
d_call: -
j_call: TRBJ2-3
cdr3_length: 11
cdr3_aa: CASSEPDTQYF
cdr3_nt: TGTGCCAGCAGTGAACCAGATACGCAGTATTTT

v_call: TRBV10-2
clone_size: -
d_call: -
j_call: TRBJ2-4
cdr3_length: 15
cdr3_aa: CASSEEDSGANIQYF
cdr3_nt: TGCGCCAGCAGTGAGGAGGACTCGGGCGCAAACATTCAGTACTTC

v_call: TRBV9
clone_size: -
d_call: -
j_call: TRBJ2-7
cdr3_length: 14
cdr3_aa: CASSWGPDSYEQYF
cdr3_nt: TGTGCCAGCAGCTGGGGACCGGACTCATACGAGCAGTACTTC

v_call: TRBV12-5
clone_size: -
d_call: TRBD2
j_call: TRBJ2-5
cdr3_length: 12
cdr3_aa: CASSAGGETQYF
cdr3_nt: TGTGCTAGTTCAGCGGGGGGAGAGACCCAGTACTTC

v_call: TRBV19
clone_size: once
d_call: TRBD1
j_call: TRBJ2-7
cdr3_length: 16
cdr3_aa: CASSIGAGQGIDEQYF
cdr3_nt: TGTGCCAGTAGTATAGGGGCCGGACAGGGAATCGACGAGCAGTACTTC

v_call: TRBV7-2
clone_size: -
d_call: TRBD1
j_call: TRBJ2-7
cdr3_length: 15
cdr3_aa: CASSLYPGQLYEQYF
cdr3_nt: TGTGCCAGCAGCTTGTACCCGGGACAGCTATACGAGCAGTACTTC

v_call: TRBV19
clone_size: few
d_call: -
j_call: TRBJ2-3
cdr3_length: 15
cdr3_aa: CASSMVKRGTDTQYF
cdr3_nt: TGTGCCAGTAGTATGGTGAAGCGGGGCACAGATACGCAGTATTTT

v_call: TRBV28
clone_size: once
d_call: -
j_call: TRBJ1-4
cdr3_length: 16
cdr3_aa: CASSLYPRATNEKLFF
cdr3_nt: TGTGCCAGCAGTTTATACCCGCGTGCAACTAATGAAAAACTGTTTTTT

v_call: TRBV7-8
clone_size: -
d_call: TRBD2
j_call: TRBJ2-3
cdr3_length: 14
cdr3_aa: CASSPDGGGAPLHF
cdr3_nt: TGTGCCAGCAGCCCAGATGGCGGGGGGGCACCTCTCCATTTT

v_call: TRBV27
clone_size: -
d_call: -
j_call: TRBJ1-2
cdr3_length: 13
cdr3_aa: CASRRGHDYGYTF
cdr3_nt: TGTGCCAGCAGGCGCGGACACGACTATGGCTACACCTTC

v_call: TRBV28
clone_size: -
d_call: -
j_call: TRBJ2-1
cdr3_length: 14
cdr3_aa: CASRYELAKNEQFF
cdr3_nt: TGTGCCAGCAGATACGAGCTAGCTAAAAATGAGCAGTTCTTC

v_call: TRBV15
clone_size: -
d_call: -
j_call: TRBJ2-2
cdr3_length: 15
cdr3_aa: CATSRDLGGSGELFF
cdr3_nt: TGTGCCACCAGCAGAGATCTTGGGGGAAGCGGGGAGCTGTTTTTT

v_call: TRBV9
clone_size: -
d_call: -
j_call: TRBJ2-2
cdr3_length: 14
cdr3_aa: CASSVIGGTGELFF
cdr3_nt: TGTGCCAGCAGCGTAATCGGGGGCACCGGGGAGCTGTTTTTT

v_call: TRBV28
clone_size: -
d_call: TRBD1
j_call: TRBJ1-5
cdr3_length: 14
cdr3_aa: CASRGQGFSQPQHF
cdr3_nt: TGTGCCAGCAGGGGACAGGGGTTCAGTCAGCCCCAGCATTTT

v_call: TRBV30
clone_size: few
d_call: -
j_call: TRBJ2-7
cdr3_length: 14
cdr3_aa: CAWSSTSLSYEQYF
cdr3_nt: TGTGCCTGGAGTTCGACTAGTCTAAGCTACGAGCAGTACTTC

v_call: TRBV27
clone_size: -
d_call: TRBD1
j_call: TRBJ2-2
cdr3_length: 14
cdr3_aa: CASSLQGATGELFF
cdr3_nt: TGTGCCAGCAGTTTACAGGGGGCAACCGGGGAGCTGTTTTTT

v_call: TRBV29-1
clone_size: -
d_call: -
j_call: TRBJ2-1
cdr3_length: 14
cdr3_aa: CSVEDKDSYNEQFF
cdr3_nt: TGCAGCGTTGAAGACAAGGACAGCTACAATGAGCAGTTCTTC

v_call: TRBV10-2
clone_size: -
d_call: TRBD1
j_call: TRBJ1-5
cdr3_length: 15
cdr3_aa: CASSWTGSQDQPQHF
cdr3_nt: TGCGCCAGCAGTTGGACAGGCTCCCAGGATCAGCCCCAGCATTTT

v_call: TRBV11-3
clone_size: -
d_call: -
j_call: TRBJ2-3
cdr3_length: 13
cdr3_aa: CASRSGSTDTQYF
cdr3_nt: TGTGCCAGCAGGTCGGGGAGCACAGATACGCAGTATTTT

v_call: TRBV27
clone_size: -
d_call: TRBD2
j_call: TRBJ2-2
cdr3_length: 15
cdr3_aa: CASSLGTRGTGELFF
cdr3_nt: TGTGCCAGCAGTTTAGGGACTAGAGGTACCGGGGAGCTGTTTTTT

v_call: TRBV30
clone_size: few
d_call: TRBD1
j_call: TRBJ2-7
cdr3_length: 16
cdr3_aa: CAWSDPNRTGSYEQYF
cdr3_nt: TGTGCCTGGAGTGACCCTAATCGGACAGGGAGCTACGAGCAGTACTTC

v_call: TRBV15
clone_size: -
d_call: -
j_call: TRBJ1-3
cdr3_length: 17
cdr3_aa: CATSRDHGTSSGNTIYF
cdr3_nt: TGTGCCACCAGCAGGGACCACGGGACTTCCTCTGGAAACACCATATATTTT

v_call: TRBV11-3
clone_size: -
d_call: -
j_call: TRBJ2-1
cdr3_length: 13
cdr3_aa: CASSPDSLTEQFF
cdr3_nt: TGTGCCAGCAGCCCCGACTCGCTCACTGAGCAGTTCTTC

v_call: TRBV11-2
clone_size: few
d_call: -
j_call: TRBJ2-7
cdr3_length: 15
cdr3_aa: CASTRTRDVAYEQYF
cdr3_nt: TGTGCCAGCACTAGGACACGGGACGTTGCCTACGAGCAGTACTTC

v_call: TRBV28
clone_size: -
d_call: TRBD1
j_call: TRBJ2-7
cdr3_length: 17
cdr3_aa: CASSFSWDRADDYEQYF
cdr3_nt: TGTGCCAGCAGCTTCTCCTGGGACAGGGCGGACGACTACGAGCAGTACTTC

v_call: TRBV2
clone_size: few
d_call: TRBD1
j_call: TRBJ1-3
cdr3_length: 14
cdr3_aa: CASSPDRVGNTIYF
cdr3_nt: TGTGCCAGCAGTCCCGACAGGGTTGGAAACACCATATATTTT

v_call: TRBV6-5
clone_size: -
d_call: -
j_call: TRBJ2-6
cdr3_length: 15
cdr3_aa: CASREGLSGANVLTF
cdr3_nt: TGTGCCAGCAGGGAGGGCCTCTCTGGGGCCAACGTCCTGACTTTC

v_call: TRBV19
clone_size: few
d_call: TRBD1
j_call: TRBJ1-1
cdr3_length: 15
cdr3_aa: CASSTRDSRNTEAFF
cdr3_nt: TGTGCCAGTAGTACCCGGGACAGTCGGAACACTGAAGCTTTCTTT

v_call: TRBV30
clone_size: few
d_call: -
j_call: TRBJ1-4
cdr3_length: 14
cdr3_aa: CATHTSSRGEKLFF
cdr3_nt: TGTGCCACCCACACTTCCTCTAGGGGGGAAAAACTGTTTTTT

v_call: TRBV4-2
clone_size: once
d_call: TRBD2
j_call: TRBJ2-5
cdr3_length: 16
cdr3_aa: CASSLRTSGIQETQYF
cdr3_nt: TGTGCCAGCAGCCTACGGACTAGCGGGATTCAAGAGACCCAGTACTTC

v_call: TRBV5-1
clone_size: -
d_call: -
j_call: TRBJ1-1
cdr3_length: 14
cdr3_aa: CASSYRGMNTEAFF
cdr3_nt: TGCGCCAGCAGCTACAGAGGAATGAACACTGAAGCTTTCTTT

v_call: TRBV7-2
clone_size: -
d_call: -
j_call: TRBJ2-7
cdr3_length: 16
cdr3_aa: CASSPLLTGPPYEQYF
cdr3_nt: TGTGCCAGCAGCCCCTTGTTGACTGGCCCACCTTACGAGCAGTACTTC

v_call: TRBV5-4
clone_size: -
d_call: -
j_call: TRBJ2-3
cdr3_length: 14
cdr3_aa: CASSLGGTSDTQYF
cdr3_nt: TGTGCCAGCAGCTTGGGAGGCACCTCAGATACGCAGTATTTT

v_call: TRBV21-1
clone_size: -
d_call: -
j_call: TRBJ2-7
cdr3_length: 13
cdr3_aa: CASSKRQGCVGYF
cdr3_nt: TGTGCCAGCAGCAAGCGACAGGGTTGTGTGGGTTACTTC

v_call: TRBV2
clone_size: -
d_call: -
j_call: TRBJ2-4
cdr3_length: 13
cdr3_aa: CASREQGENIQYF
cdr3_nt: TGTGCCAGCAGGGAACAGGGAGAAAACATTCAGTACTTC

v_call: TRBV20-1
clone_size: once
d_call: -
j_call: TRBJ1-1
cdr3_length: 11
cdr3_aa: CSAAANTEAFF
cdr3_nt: TGCAGTGCGGCGGCTAACACTGAAGCTTTCTTT

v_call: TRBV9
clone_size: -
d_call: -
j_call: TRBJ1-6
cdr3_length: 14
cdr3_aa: CASSVVGGQSPLHF
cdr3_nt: TGTGCCAGCAGCGTAGTTGGAGGCCAATCACCCCTCCACTTT

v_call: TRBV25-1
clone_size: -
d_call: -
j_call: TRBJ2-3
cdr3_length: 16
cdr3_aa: CASTPNGASGTDTQYF
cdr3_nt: TGTGCCAGCACCCCCAACGGGGCTAGCGGCACAGATACGCAGTATTTT

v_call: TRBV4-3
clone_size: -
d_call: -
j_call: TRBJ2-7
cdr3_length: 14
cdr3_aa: CASSQATTSYEQYF
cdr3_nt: TGCGCCAGCAGCCAAGCGACTACCTCCTACGAGCAGTACTTC

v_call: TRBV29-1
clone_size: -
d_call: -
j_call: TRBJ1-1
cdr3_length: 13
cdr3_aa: CSVEWGVNTEAFF
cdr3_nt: TGCAGCGTTGAATGGGGGGTGAACACTGAAGCTTTCTTT

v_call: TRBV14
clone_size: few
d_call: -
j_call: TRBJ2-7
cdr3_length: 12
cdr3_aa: CASSQGSHEQYF
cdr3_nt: TGTGCCAGCAGCCAAGGTAGCCACGAGCAGTACTTC

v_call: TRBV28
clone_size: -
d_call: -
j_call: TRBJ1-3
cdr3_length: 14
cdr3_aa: CASHNTTGGNTIYF
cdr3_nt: TGTGCCAGTCATAATACGACAGGAGGAAACACCATATATTTT